A single sample gave rise to the 32 T cell receptor beta chains below, sequenced in a study of cytomegalovirus exposure and HLA in healthy donors (dated by TCRdb to 2015 to 2018). The library was generated by the immunoSEQ multiplex PCR assay. For the multiplex PCR, a mixture combining 60 forward primers for TCR Vbeta segments and 13 reverse primers for TCR Jbeta segments was used. The clones in this table, taken by TCRdb from immuneACCESS, are in-frame only. Not every clone is retained; where verified, under half of the shortfall comes from an unresolved V gene, and the cause of the rest is unknown. The sample yields 150,000 to 200,000 clones; about 80% were counted once. 1.5% to 1.7% of the sample comes from the top ten. The sequencing sample was made of PBMCs. Source of these receptors: a man between 40 and 49 years old in good health and CMV-seronegative.

The chain joins TRBV28 to TRBJ1-2; D ambiguous. The ends were cut back, 6 bases at V and 2 bases at J, with 16 bases in the middle. The length of the CDR3 is 15 residues. Germline CDR1 MDHEN, CDR2 SYDVKM. The CDR3 nucleotides are TGTGCCAGCAGCAGAGAATCAACGGGGAACTATGGCTACACCTTC. Amino acids: CASSRESTGNYGYTF.

The chain is built from TRBV28 and TRBJ1-6; 7 bases are a match to TRBD1. J gave up 8 bases and V 8 bases, and 12 bases lay outside the gene matches. This CDR3 region has 15 residues. Germline loops: CDR1 MDHEN, CDR2 SYDVKM. The CDR3 DNA reads as TGTGCCAGCTGGAGGCCGAGACAGGGATATTCACCCCTCCACTTT. This codes for CASWRPRQGYSPLHF.

The genes are TRBV5-1 and TRBJ2-3; possible D gene TRBD1, 6 bases. The length of the CDR3 is 15 residues. V lost 7 bases to trimming and J lost 0 bases, with 15 bases between them. CDR1 and CDR2 (germline): SGHRS, YFSETQ. The CDR3 DNA reads TGCGCCAGCTCGCCCGGGACACTTAGCACAGATACGCAGTATTTT. Its protein is CASSPGTLSTDTQYF.

The chain recombines TRBV11-2 with TRBJ1-3; D gene uncertain. Looked up from germline, CDR1 is SGHAT and CDR2 is FQNNGV. Trimming left V 1 base short and J 4 bases short, with 14 bases between. The CDR3 totals 16 residues. This CDR3 reads CASSLGDPGGGNTIYF. The CDR3 DNA reads as TGTGCCAGCAGCTTAGGGGATCCGGGAGGCGGAAACACCATATATTTT.

CDR3 amino acids: CASSFSGESETQYF. CDR3 in DNA: TGTGCCAGCAGCTTCTCAGGGGAGTCGGAGACCCAGTACTTC. This chain links TRBV7-3 with TRBJ2-5, with a tentative D call TRBD1 (6 bases). The V end lost 3 bases, the J end lost 5 bases, and 13 bases lay between the germline ends. The germline V gene has CDR1 SGHTA and CDR2 FQGTGA. The CDR3 runs to 14 residues.

The chain couples TRBV27 to TRBJ2-3; TRBD2 is a possible D gene (5 bases). The ends were cut back, 1 base at V and 5 bases at J, with 10 bases in the middle. The CDR3 contains 14 residues. Germline lookup yields CDR1 MNHEY and CDR2 SMNVEV (reference sequence). This chain's CDR3 is CASSLWAGKDTQYF. The DNA for the CDR3 is TGTGCCAGCAGTTTATGGGCCGGGAAAGATACGCAGTATTTT.

This clone was recorded a few times. This chain uses TRBV6-5 with TRBJ2-7, with unresolved D. The CDR3 consists of 11 residues. Germline loops: CDR1 MNHEY, CDR2 SVGAGI. The ends were cut back, 3 bases at V and 4 bases at J, with 4 bases in the middle. CDR3 nucleotide sequence: TGTGCCAGCAGTTATCGGTACGAGCAGTACTTC. Encoded protein: CASSYRYEQYF.

As regards this clone: This sample also contains other DNA sequences that code for the same CDR3. The chain couples TRBV4-1 to TRBJ2-1; 11 positions agree with TRBD2. Germline V gene sequence: CDR1 MGHRA, CDR2 YSYEKL. This CDR3 comprises 16 residues. V lost 1 base to trimming and J lost 6 bases; unmatched junction nucleotides: 5. The CDR3 reads CASSQVGLAGGNEQFF. As DNA, the CDR3 is TGCGCCAGCAGCCAAGTAGGGCTAGCGGGAGGCAATGAGCAGTTCTTC.

The count of this clone is one. J is TRBJ2-2 and V is TRBV27; 8 bases map to TRBD2. This CDR3 is 15 amino acids long. Germline loops: CDR1 MNHEY, CDR2 SMNVEV (reference sequence). The J segment lost 6 bases and the V segment lost 4 bases, leaving 7 bases of the junction unmatched. CDR3 sequence (DNA): TGTGCCAGCAGTTGGGATGCGGGAGGAGCCGGGGAGCTGTTTTTT. This translates into CASSWDAGGAGELFF.

The chain combines TRBV18 with TRBJ2-5, with D possibly matching TRBD1 (5 bases). Trimming cost V 6 bases and J 4 bases, with 9 bases left between them. The germline V gene encodes CDR1 KGHSH and CDR2 LQKENI. This CDR3 has 12 residues. The CDR3 DNA reads as TGTGCCAGCTCCCCTCAGGGAGAGACCCAGTACTTC. Its translation is CASSPQGETQYF.

The chain joins TRBV5-1 to TRBJ2-2; 7 bases map to TRBD1. The V gene's germline CDR1 is SGHRS and CDR2 YFSETQ. Trimming took 3 bases from V and 6 from J; bases not matched to a gene: 8. This CDR3 is 15 amino acids long. CDR3 in DNA: TGCGCCAGCAGCTCACAAAACAGGGGTTCCGGGGAGCTGTTTTTT. This sequence encodes CASSSQNRGSGELFF.

The rearrangement uses TRBV21-1 and TRBJ2-5; the D call of TRBD1 is as the table states it, not checked on the DNA. TRBV21-1 is marked as a pseudogene. The CDR3 spans 13 residues. The CDR3 reads CASSLPWPETQYF. Written as DNA, the CDR3 is TGTGCCAGCAGCCTCCCGTGGCCCGAGACCCAGTACTTC.

This chain joins TRBV6-5 and TRBJ1-1; weak D call: TRBD1 (5 bases). This CDR3 contains 11 residues. The ends were cut back, 5 bases at V and 14 bases at J, with 15 bases in the middle. The germline CDR1 and CDR2 sequences are MNHEY and SVGAGI. The CDR3, as DNA: TGTGCCAGCAGTGGGGCGGGAGGATCCTTCTTT. Residues: CASSGAGGSFF.

This clone was counted once. The gene calls are TRBV30 and TRBJ1-2, with unresolved D. V lost 7 bases to trimming and J lost 4 bases, with 19 bases between them. This CDR3 spans 14 amino acids. The germline CDR1 and CDR2 sequences are GTSNPN and SVGIG (reference sequence). The CDR3 region is CASNPPERLYGYTF. Here the CDR3 DNA reads TGTGCCTCAAACCCCCCCGAAAGACTCTATGGCTACACCTTC.

J is TRBJ1-5 and V is TRBV7-2; D is possibly TRBD1 (6 bases). This CDR3 is built from 15 residues. Germline V gene sequence: CDR1 SGHTA, CDR2 FQGNSA. V lost 5 bases and J 5 bases, leaving 16 bases between the germline ends. In nucleotides, the CDR3 is TGTGCCAGCAGCCAACTGGGACACGAGGATCAGCCCCAGCATTTT. Translated: CASSQLGHEDQPQHF. Using reference TRBV7-2 and TRBJ1-5 for the parts outside the CDR3, the full variable domain is GAGVSQSPSNKVTEKGKDVELRCDPISGHTALYWYRQSLGQGLEFLIYFQGNSAPDKSGLPSDRFSAERTGGSVSTLTIQRTQQEDSAVYLCASSQLGHEDQPQHFGDGTRLSIL.

This clone has only a few counts. The chain is built from TRBV14 and TRBJ2-7, with D possibly being TRBD2 (5 bases). V dropped 4 bases and J dropped 3 bases, with 22 bases sitting between them. CDR1 SGHDN and CDR2 FVKESK come from the germline V gene. This CDR3 has 17 amino acids. CDR3 in DNA: TGTGCCAGCAGCCCCCCCCTTTCCGGACTTGGGATCTACGAGCAGTACTTC. Residues: CASSPPLSGLGIYEQYF.

Points on this clone: The junction and the germline gene differ at one end; a read error may be behind it. The rearrangement links TRBV7-9 to TRBJ2-3; D possibly corresponds to TRBD1 (5 bases). Germline V gives CDR1 SEHNR, CDR2 FQNEAQ (reference sequence). CDR3 size: 16 residues. The DNA for the CDR3 is TGTTCCAGCAGCTTATTTCAGGACACTAGCACAGATACGCAGTATTTT. Translation: CSSSLFQDTSTDTQYF.

This clone appeared once. The CDR3 nucleotides read TGCGCCAGCAGCTTGGCTTTCAGCCAGGGTATGAACACTGAAGCTTTCTTT. It specifies CASSLAFSQGMNTEAFF. The chain has TRBV5-1 and TRBJ1-1, with a weak D call TRBD1 (5 bases). CDR1 SGHRS and CDR2 YFSETQ come from the germline V gene. The CDR3 runs to 17 residues. V dropped 0 bases and J dropped 0 bases, with 15 bases sitting between them.

The CDR3 sequence: CASSQGLAGSLTDTQYF. CDR3 in DNA: TGTGCCAGCAGCCAGGGACTAGCGGGATCTCTGACAGATACGCAGTATTTT. The chain carries TRBV4-2 and TRBJ2-3; 13 nucleotides match TRBD2. Germline CDR1 LGHNA, CDR2 YNFKEQ. V shed 3 bases, J shed 3 bases, and the junction held 6 bases outside the gene matches. The CDR3 is 17 residues long.

This chain connects TRBV19 to TRBJ1-5, with D possibly matching TRBD1 (5 bases). V shed 3 bases and J shed 4 bases, with 10 bases lying between them. Per germline, CDR1 LNHDA and CDR2 SQIVND (reference sequence). This CDR3 has 14 amino acids. In DNA form, the CDR3 reads TGTGCCAGTAGTATGGCAGGGCGGAATCAGCCCCAGCATTTT. It codes for CASSMAGRNQPQHF.

The chain employs TRBV9 and TRBJ1-5; maybe TRBD1 (5 bases). V was trimmed by 0 bases and J by 2 bases, leaving 9 bases between them. The CDR3 contains 15 residues. In germline, CDR1 is SGDLS, CDR2 YYNGEE. The CDR3 region is CASSVEGARNQPQHF. CDR3 nucleotide sequence: TGTGCCAGCAGCGTAGAAGGGGCTCGCAATCAGCCCCAGCATTTT.

The genes are TRBV4-3 and TRBJ2-2, with TRBD2 matching over 11 bases. CDR3 size: 17 residues. V trimming: 1 base; J trimming: 4 bases; junction bases outside the gene matches: 5. The germline V gene encodes CDR1 LGHNA and CDR2 YSLEER. CDR3 in amino acids: CASSQATSGGLTGELFF. For the CDR3, the DNA is TGCGCCAGCAGCCAAGCAACTAGCGGGGGCCTCACCGGGGAGCTGTTTTTT.

This clone was picked up a small number of times. The chain uses TRBV5-4 and TRBJ2-3, with D perhaps matching TRBD2 (6 bases). CDR1 is SGHNT and CDR2 is YYREEE in the germline V gene (reference sequence). CDR3 size: 14 residues. Trimming left V 1 base short and J 5 bases short, with 11 bases between. CDR3 in amino acids: CASSLNLGGDTQYF. In DNA, the CDR3 is TGTGCCAGCAGCTTGAACCTGGGGGGAGATACGCAGTATTTT. The entire variable domain, with the rest obtained from reference TRBV5-4 and TRBJ2-3, is as follows: ETGVTQSPTHLIKTRGQQVTLRCSSQSGHNTVSWYQQALGQGPQFIFQYYREEENGRGNFPPRFSGLQFPNYSSELNVNALELDDSALYLCASSLNLGGDTQYFGPGTRLTVL.

In DNA, the CDR3 is TGTGCCAGCAGCGTAACGACAGGCACAATGAACACTGAAGCTTTCTTT. Protein: CASSVTTGTMNTEAFF. This chain joins TRBV9 and TRBJ1-1; D is perhaps TRBD1 (6 bases). In germline, CDR1 is SGDLS, CDR2 YYNGEE. The CDR3 totals 16 residues. V lost 1 base and J lost 0, with 13 bases in between.

V gene TRBV4-2 combines with J gene TRBJ2-3, with D unclear. Trimming left V 2 bases short and J 0 bases short, with 9 bases between. CDR3 size: 15 residues. Germline loops: CDR1 LGHNA, CDR2 YNFKEQ. Here the CDR3 reads CASSQTQSSTDTQYF. CDR3 nucleotide sequence: TGTGCCAGCAGCCAAACGCAGTCCAGCACAGATACGCAGTATTTT.

The V gene is TRBV5-4, the J gene TRBJ2-2, with TRBD2 identical over 11 bases. V gave up 3 bases and J gave up 3 bases; unmatched junction bases: 1. From germline, CDR1 is SGHNT and CDR2 YYREEE (reference sequence). CDR3 length equals 15 residues. CDR3 in amino acids: CASSSGLADTGELFF. The CDR3 DNA sequence: TGTGCCAGCAGCTCGGGACTAGCGGACACCGGGGAGCTGTTTTTT.

This chain connects TRBV6-6 to TRBJ1-1; 7 nucleotides match TRBD1. The V and J ends lost 6 bases and 8 bases, in that order; junction bases with no gene match: 6. The CDR3 spans 12 residues. CDR1 is MNHNY and CDR2 is SVGAGI in the germline V gene (reference sequence). The CDR3 here is CASSITGVEAFF. The CDR3 DNA reads TGTGCCAGCAGCATCACAGGGGTGGAAGCTTTCTTT.

The V call is TRBV6-5, the J call TRBJ1-2; 7 bases fit TRBD1. The V segment lost 3 bases and the J segment 6 bases; nucleotides outside the gene matches: 7. The germline CDR1 and CDR2 sequences are MNHEY and SVGAGI. CDR3 length equals 14 residues. This CDR3 reads CASSYSGQSNGYTF. The CDR3 DNA follows: TGTGCCAGCAGTTATTCGGGACAGTCAAATGGCTACACCTTC.

The rearrangement joins TRBV28 to TRBJ2-7, with TRBD1 identical over 10 bases. The germline V gene has CDR1 MDHEN and CDR2 SYDVKM. This CDR3 is built from 16 residues. With V trimmed by 4 bases and J by 4 bases, 10 bases remained unmatched. CDR3 loop: CASSSTRQGALYEQYF. CDR3 sequence (DNA): TGTGCCAGCAGTTCGACCAGACAGGGGGCATTATACGAGCAGTACTTC.

The chain is built from TRBV28 and TRBJ2-7; a weak D match, TRBD1 (6 bases). CDR1 is MDHEN and CDR2 is SYDVKM in the germline V gene. The ends were cut back, 6 bases at V and 5 bases at J, with 14 bases in the middle. CDR3 length: 13 amino acids. CDR3 in DNA: TGTGCCAGCAGAAGGCTTACAGGGAACGAGCAGTACTTC. The encoded protein is CASRRLTGNEQYF.

This clone has just a few counts. The V and J genes are TRBV2 and TRBJ2-7; TRBD2 agrees at 12 bases. CDR1 and CDR2 (germline): SNHLY, FYNNEI. J gave up 6 bases and V 7 bases, and 1 base lay outside the gene matches. This CDR3 has 12 residues. CDR3: CASTSGRAEQYF. The CDR3 DNA reads as TGTGCCAGCACTAGCGGGAGGGCCGAGCAGTACTTC.

The rearrangement links TRBV28 to TRBJ1-1; D remains unclear. Germline V CDR1 and CDR2: MDHEN, SYDVKM. This CDR3 has 12 residues. Between the trimmed V and J ends, which lost 8 bases and 6 bases, there was a span of 13 bases. The CDR3 DNA is TGTGCCAGCGGAAATCGAGGGCCTGAAGCTTTCTTT. It encodes CASGNRGPEAFF.